This TCR beta chain stems from a study of technical replicates of blood from a handful of donors. Clones were sequenced by immunoSEQ multiplex PCR, and TCRdb holds only the in-frame ones, with some missing. The sample carries more than 9,000 clones, about 94% recorded once. The V end was cut by 3 bases, the J end by 9 bases, with 12 bases between. This CDR3 comprises 13 residues. Germline-derived CDR1 and CDR2 are LNHDA and SQIVND (reference sequence). The chain has TRBV19 and TRBJ2-1; weak D call: TRBD2 (6 bases). The sample comprised PBMCs. The sequence was collected from a human donor in good health. CDR3: CASSMRDSSEQFF. The CDR3 region has the DNA TGTGCCAGTAGTATGCGGGATTCAAGTGAGCAGTTCTTC.